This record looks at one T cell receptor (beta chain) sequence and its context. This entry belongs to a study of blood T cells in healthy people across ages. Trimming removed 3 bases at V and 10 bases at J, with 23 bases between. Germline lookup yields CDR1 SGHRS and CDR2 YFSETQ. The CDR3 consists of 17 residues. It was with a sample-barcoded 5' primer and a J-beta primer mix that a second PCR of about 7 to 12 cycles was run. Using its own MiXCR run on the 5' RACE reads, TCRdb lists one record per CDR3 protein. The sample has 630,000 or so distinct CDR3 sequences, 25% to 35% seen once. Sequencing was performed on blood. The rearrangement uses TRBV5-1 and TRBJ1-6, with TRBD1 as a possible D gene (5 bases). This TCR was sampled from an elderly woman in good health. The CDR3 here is CASSYAGTNLGGSPLHF. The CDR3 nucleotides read TGCGCCAGCAGCTACGCAGGGACCAATCTAGGCGGGTCACCCCTCCACTTT.